Here is one T cell receptor (beta chain) with its context. This entry belongs to a study of T cells in Graves' hyperthyroidism and ophthalmopathy. The CDR3 consists of 15 residues. In germline, CDR1 is MNHEY, CDR2 SMNVEV (reference sequence). V gave up 5 bases and J gave up 4 bases, with 17 bases separating them. Amplification of TCR beta CDR3 regions was performed using RNA transcripts as template. The HTBI primer set served for first-round RT-PCR of the TCR CDR3. From the multiplex PCR reads, TCRdb called clonotypes with MiXCR, one entry per CDR3 protein. The data hold about 290,000 distinct CDR3 sequences, with about an eighth observed a single time.

The chain combines TRBV27 with TRBJ1-2, with D perhaps TRBD1 (6 bases). Sequencing used blood. The origin of this receptor is a woman under 40 with Graves' hyperthyroidism that later progressed to Graves' ophthalmopathy. The CDR3 DNA reads as TGTGCCAGCAGTGCCACAGGGTCCAGGGGCTATGGCTACACCTTC. It codes for CASSATGSRGYGYTF.